This paragraph covers one T cell receptor beta chain sequence. No antigen is known for it. The CDR3 totals 22 residues. The germline V gene has CDR1 SGHRS and CDR2 YFSETQ. V shed 4 bases and J 0 bases; nucleotides not matched to a gene: 22. Cells were stimulated nonspecifically with anti-CD3/anti-CD28 magnetic beads. Responding CD4+ T cells were sorted by upregulation of both CD40 ligand and CD69. The immunoSEQ assay was version 4, run in survey mode. This table comes from immunoSEQ multiplex PCR, and its TCRdb copy is limited to in-frame clones, with some not included. The data contain 44,000 or so clones, 90% to 95% of them singletons. These data originate in a study of persistence of HIV-infected CD4 T cells.

The chain uses TRBV5-1 and TRBJ1-3; 10 nucleotides line up with TRBD1. This specimen was CD4+ T cells sorted from PBMCs after roughly 20-hour stimulation, taken from a patient who received antiretroviral therapy. The origin of this receptor is an adult man with HIV who was CMV-seropositive. The CDR3 loop reads CASSGGPGGQGSYRGSGNTIYF. The CDR3 bases are TGCGCCAGCAGCGGGGGGCCGGGGGGACAGGGGTCTTATCGGGGCTCTGGAAACACCATATATTTT.